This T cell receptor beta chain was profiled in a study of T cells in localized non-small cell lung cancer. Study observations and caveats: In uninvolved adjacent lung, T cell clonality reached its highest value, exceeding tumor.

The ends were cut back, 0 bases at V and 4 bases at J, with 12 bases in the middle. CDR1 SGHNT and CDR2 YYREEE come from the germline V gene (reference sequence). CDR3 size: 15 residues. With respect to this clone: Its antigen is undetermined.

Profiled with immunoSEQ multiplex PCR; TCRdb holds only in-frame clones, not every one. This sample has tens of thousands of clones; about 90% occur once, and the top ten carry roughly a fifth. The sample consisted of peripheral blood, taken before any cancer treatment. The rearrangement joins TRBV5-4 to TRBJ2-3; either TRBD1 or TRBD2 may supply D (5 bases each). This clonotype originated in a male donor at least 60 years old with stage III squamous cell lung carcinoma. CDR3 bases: TGTGCCAGCAGCTTGGATCGGGGCGCGGCAGATACGCAGTATTTT. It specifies CASSLDRGAADTQYF.